Listed here are 2 T cell receptor beta chains from one sample, sequenced in a study of beta chain features in type 1 diabetes (dated by TCRdb to between 2017 and 2018). The protocol used for the library was the immunoSEQ multiplex PCR assay. The entire amount of isolated RNA was reverse transcribed using the High Capacity cDNA Reverse Transcription Kit, so the sequenced TCRB transcripts were expressed ones. TCRdb took this table from immuneACCESS and kept in-frame rearrangements with V and J called. Such tables lack part of the clones; where checked against another copy, unresolved V genes explain under half of the gap, and the rest is unexplained. The sample has about 360,000 clones on record, roughly 12% of them singletons. The top ten clones comprise less than 0.02% of the sample. Sample: naive CD4+ T cells from blood. Explained via the paper, the cell subset or site label denotes: true naive CD4+ T cells. The receptors were gathered from a man aged 18 to 29 in good health.

CDR3 bases: TGTGCCAGCAGCTTCCCGGGACTAGGGGATGAAAAACTGTTTTTT. Translation: CASSFPGLGDEKLFF. This chain links TRBV5-4 with TRBJ1-4; D may be TRBD1 (5 bases). CDR1 is SGHNT and CDR2 is YYREEE in the germline V gene (reference sequence). The CDR3 is made up of 15 amino acids. The ends were cut back, 2 bases at V and 6 bases at J, with 14 bases in the middle.

V and J are TRBV19 and TRBJ2-1; TRBD2 is a possible D gene (6 bases). V lost 5 bases, J lost 1 base, and 12 bases lay in between. From germline, CDR1 is LNHDA and CDR2 SQIVND (reference sequence). This CDR3 spans 15 amino acids. The CDR3 reads CASSLPGGSYNEQFF. Written as DNA, the CDR3 is TGTGCCAGTAGTCTCCCCGGGGGTTCCTACAATGAGCAGTTCTTC.